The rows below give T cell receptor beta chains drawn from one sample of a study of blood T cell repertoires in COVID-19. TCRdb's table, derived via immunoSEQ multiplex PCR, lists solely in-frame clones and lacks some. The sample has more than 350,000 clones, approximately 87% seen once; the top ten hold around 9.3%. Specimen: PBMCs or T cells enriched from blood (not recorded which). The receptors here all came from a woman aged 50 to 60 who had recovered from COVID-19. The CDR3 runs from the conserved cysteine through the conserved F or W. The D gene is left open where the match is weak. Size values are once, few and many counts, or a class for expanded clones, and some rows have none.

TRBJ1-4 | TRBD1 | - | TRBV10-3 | CAISDWDRQNEKLFF | TGTGCCATCAGTGATTGGGACAGGCAGAATGAAAAACTGTTTTTT
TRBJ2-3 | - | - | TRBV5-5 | CASSFYELGVDTQYF | TGTGCCAGCAGCTTCTACGAATTGGGCGTCGATACGCAGTATTTT
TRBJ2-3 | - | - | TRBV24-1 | CATSDFPTTRHTDTQYF | TGTGCCACCAGTGATTTTCCTACGACTAGGCACACAGATACGCAGTATTTT
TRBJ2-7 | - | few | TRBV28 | CASSTPKSSYEQYF | TGTGCCAGCAGCACTCCCAAAAGCTCCTACGAGCAGTACTTC
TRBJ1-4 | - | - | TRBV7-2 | CASSKDSGEGEKLFF | TGTGCCAGCAGCAAGGACAGTGGGGAGGGCGAAAAACTGTTTTTT
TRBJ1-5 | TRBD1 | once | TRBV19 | CASAAPGGKNQPQHF | TGTGCCAGTGCCGCCCCAGGGGGGAAGAATCAGCCCCAGCATTTT
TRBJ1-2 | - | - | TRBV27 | CASSQTGLEGYTF | TGTGCCAGCAGTCAAACAGGGTTGGAGGGCTACACCTTC
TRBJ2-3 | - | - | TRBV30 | CAWRDLLGLTDTQYF | TGTGCCTGGAGAGACCTACTAGGCCTCACAGATACGCAGTATTTT
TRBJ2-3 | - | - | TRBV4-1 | CASSQGTVTDTQYF | TGCGCCAGCAGCCAAGGGACAGTAACAGATACGCAGTATTTT
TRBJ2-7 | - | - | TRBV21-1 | CASSKTYEQYF | TGTGCCAGCAGCAAAACATACGAGCAGTACTTC
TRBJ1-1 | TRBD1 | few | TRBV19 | CASDRQGKGTEAFF | TGTGCCAGTGACCGACAGGGTAAAGGCACTGAAGCTTTCTTT
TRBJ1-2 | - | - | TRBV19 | CASTKSGVTNYGYTF | TGTGCCAGTACCAAGTCGGGGGTTACGAACTATGGCTACACCTTC
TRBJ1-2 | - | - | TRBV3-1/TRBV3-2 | CASSQIDYGYTF | TGTGCCAGCAGCCAAATAGACTATGGCTACACCTTC
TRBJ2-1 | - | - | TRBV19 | CASSIWGDEQFF | TGTGCCAGTAGTATTTGGGGGGATGAGCAGTTCTTC
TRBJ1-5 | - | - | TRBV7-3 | CASSPYRTNNQPQHF | TGTGCCAGCAGTCCTTATCGGACAAACAATCAGCCCCAGCATTTT
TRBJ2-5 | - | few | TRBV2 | CASGGGRETQYF | TGTGCCAGTGGAGGTGGTCGGGAGACCCAGTACTTC
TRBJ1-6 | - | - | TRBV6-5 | CASSYLGANNSPLHF | TGTGCCAGCAGTTACTTGGGGGCCAACAATTCACCCCTCCACTTT
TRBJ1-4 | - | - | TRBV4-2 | CASSPSGTHATNEKLFF | TGTGCCAGCAGCCCCTCTGGCACACATGCAACTAATGAAAAACTGTTTTTT
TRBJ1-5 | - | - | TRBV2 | CASEGWNQPQHF | TGTGCCAGCGAGGGATGGAATCAGCCCCAGCATTTT
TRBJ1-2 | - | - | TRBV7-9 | CASSPARAWVGYTF | TGTGCCAGCAGCCCGGCCAGGGCTTGGGTAGGCTACACCTTC
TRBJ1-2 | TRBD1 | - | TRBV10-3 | CAISEGQALGYTF | TGTGCCATCAGTGAAGGACAGGCCCTCGGCTACACCTTC
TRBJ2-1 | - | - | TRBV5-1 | CASSTGTAYNEQFF | TGCGCCAGTAGTACAGGGACCGCCTACAATGAGCAGTTCTTC
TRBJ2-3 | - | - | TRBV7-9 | CASSLASGTSTDTQYF | TGTGCCAGCAGCTTAGCTAGCGGCACTAGCACAGATACGCAGTATTTT
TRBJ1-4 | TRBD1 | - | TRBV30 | CALRRDSFEKLFF | TGTGCGCTCCGCCGGGACAGTTTTGAAAAACTGTTTTTT
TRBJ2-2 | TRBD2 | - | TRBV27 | CASARASGGALIGELFF | TGTGCCAGCGCCAGGGCTAGCGGGGGGGCTTTGATCGGGGAGCTGTTTTTT
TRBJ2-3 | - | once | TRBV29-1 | CSVEGATDTQYF | TGCAGCGTTGAGGGGGCAACAGATACGCAGTATTTT
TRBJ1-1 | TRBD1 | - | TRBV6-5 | CASSKGTGGSTEAFF | TGTGCCAGCAGCAAGGGGACAGGGGGATCGACTGAAGCTTTCTTT
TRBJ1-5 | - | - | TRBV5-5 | CASSLEGWGVSNQPQHF | TGTGCCAGCAGCTTGGAAGGCTGGGGGGTAAGCAATCAGCCCCAGCATTTT
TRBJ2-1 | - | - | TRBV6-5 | CASSYSMGLATMKQFF | TGTGCCAGCAGTTACTCGATGGGCCTAGCCACAATGAAGCAGTTCTTC
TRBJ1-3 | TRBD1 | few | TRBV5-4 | CASSSDRGLGNTIYF | TGTGCCAGCAGCTCGGACAGGGGGCTTGGAAACACCATATATTTT
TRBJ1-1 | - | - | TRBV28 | CASSFTANTEAFF | TGTGCCAGCAGTTTCACAGCCAACACTGAAGCTTTCTTT
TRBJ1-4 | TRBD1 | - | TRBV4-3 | CASSQDVTGFQKLFF | TGCGCCAGCAGCCAAGATGTGACAGGGTTTCAAAAACTGTTTTTT
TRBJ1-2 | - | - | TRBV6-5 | CASSYSSAGAIYGYTF | TGTGCCAGCAGTTACTCGTCTGCAGGGGCAATCTATGGCTACACCTTC
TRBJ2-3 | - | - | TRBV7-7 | CASSLGALSTDTQYF | TGTGCTAGCAGCTTAGGGGCCTTAAGCACAGATACGCAGTATTTT
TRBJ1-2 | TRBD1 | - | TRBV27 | CASSASTGKYGYTF | TGTGCCAGCAGTGCTTCGACAGGGAAGTATGGCTACACCTTC
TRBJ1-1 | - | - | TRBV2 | CASSEAVGEAFF | TGTGCCAGCAGTGAAGCGGTCGGTGAAGCTTTCTTT
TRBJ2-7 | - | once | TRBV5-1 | CASSLTPAGVGEQYF | TGCGCCAGCAGCTTGACCCCGGCAGGGGTCGGCGAGCAGTACTTC
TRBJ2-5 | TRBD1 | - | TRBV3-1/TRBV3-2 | CASSPLQGSETQYF | TGTGCCAGCAGCCCCTTACAGGGGTCCGAGACCCAGTACTTC
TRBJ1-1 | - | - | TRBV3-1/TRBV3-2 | CASSQAKGLGDAEAFF | TGTGCCAGCAGCCAAGCCAAAGGCCTGGGAGATGCTGAAGCTTTCTTT
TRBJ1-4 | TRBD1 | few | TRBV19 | CASSPRDRRAEKLFF | TGTGCCAGTAGTCCCCGGGACAGAAGAGCTGAAAAACTGTTTTTT
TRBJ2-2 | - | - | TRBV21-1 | CASSNELLKGRGHPNTGELFF | TGTGCCAGCAGCAATGAGCTTTTAAAGGGCAGGGGGCATCCGAACACCGGGGAGCTGTTTTTT
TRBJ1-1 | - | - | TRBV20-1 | CSATRSEAFF | TGCAGTGCTACACGGTCTGAAGCTTTCTTT
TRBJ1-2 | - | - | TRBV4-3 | CASSQDRRGWDYGYTF | TGCGCCAGCAGCCAAGATAGAAGGGGCTGGGACTATGGCTACACCTTC
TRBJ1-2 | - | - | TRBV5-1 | CASSSSVGYTF | TGCGCCAGCAGCTCTTCGGTGGGCTACACCTTC